The 18 T cell receptor beta chains below come from one sample, sequenced in a study of Graves' ophthalmopathy and Graves' hyperthyroidism. As the template, RNA transcripts were used to amplify TCR beta CDR3 regions. A first-round RT-PCR used HTBI primers, followed by a second-round multiplex PCR. TCRdb redid the calling of the multiplex PCR reads with MiXCR, one entry per CDR3 protein. The repertoire holds around 470,000 distinct CDR3 sequences, with approximately 15% as singletons. Sequencing was done on a sample of blood. Receptors were obtained from a woman in her twenties or thirties with Graves' ophthalmopathy.

The table lists this clonotype with many counts. This chain joins TRBV6-1 and TRBJ2-2; D unclear. This CDR3 has 15 amino acids. Trimming left V 5 bases short and J 7 bases short, with 17 bases between. In germline, CDR1 is MNHNS, CDR2 SASEGT. The CDR3 is CASSLTYSQDGELFF. Written as DNA, the CDR3 is TGTGCCAGCAGTCTGACATACTCTCAAGACGGGGAGCTGTTTTTT.

This clonotype was counted many times. The rearrangement uses TRBV29-1 and TRBJ1-2; TRBD1 aligns across 7 bases. Germline V lookup: CDR1 SQVTM, CDR2 ANQGSEA. V lost 7 bases and J lost 4; bases outside the gene matches: 6. The CDR3 is 12 amino acids. The chain's CDR3 is CSGRQGSYGYTF. DNA of the CDR3: TGCAGCGGTAGACAGGGCAGCTATGGCTACACCTTC.

This clonotype was recorded at least ten times. V and J are TRBV28 and TRBJ2-7, with a weak D call TRBD1 (5 bases). The CDR3 covers 16 residues. The V end was cut by 4 bases, the J end by 1 base, with 17 bases between. Germline CDR1 MDHEN, CDR2 SYDVKM. The CDR3 bases are TGTGCCAGCAGTTCACGGATCGCAGGGCAGTCCTACGAGCAGTACTTC. It translates to CASSSRIAGQSYEQYF. The complete variable domain, with remaining parts taken from reference TRBV28 and TRBJ2-7, reads DVKVTQSSRYLVKRTGEKVFLECVQDMDHENMFWYRQDPGLGLRLIYFSYDVKMKEKGDIPEGYSVSREKKERFSLILESASTNQTSMYLCASSSRIAGQSYEQYFGPGTRLTVT.

This clonotype came up many times. V usage is TRBV5-5 and J usage is TRBJ1-1, with D possibly matching TRBD1 (6 bases). CDR1 SGHKS and CDR2 YYEKEE come from the germline V gene (reference sequence). CDR3 length: 15 amino acids. The germline V and J ends were trimmed by 3 bases and 0 bases, with 12 bases remaining between them. The CDR3 here is CASSSGDIMNTEAFF. CDR3 in DNA: TGTGCCAGCAGCTCAGGGGACATCATGAACACTGAAGCTTTCTTT.

This clonotype was observed a handful of times. J is TRBJ2-7 and V is TRBV5-1; D is ambiguous. V was trimmed by 0 bases and J by 6 bases, leaving 10 bases between them. The CDR3 contains 13 residues. Germline V gives CDR1 SGHRS, CDR2 YFSETQ. The CDR3 nucleotides read TGCGCCAGCAGCTTGGTCCGGTCCGGCGAGCAGTACTTC. It is translated as CASSLVRSGEQYF.

This clonotype has at least ten counts. The chain links TRBV6-5 to TRBJ2-7; 10 bases are a match to TRBD1. Per the germline V gene, CDR1 is MNHEY and CDR2 is SVGAGI. The CDR3 has 16 amino acids. J lost 0 bases, V lost 2 bases, and 4 bases had no gene match. DNA of the CDR3: TGTGCCAGCAGTTACCCAGGGACAGGGGACTCCTACGAGCAGTACTTC. It is translated as CASSYPGTGDSYEQYF.

This clonotype has at least ten counts. The chain joins TRBV6-2 or TRBV6-3 to TRBJ2-2; D remains unclear. The V end lost 2 bases, the J end lost 7 bases, and 11 bases lay between the germline ends. The CDR3 consists of 14 residues. The germline V gene encodes CDR1 MNHEY and CDR2 SVGEGT. CDR3: CASSYKARHGELFF. In nucleotides, the CDR3 is TGTGCCAGCAGTTACAAGGCGAGGCACGGGGAGCTGTTTTTT.

This clonotype was seen only a few times. The genes are TRBV7-9 and TRBJ2-2; 8 positions match TRBD2. Germline assignment: CDR1 SEHNR and CDR2 FQNEAQ (reference sequence). Germline trimming cut 1 base from V and 4 bases from J; bases unmatched to any gene: 2. The CDR3 is 15 amino acids. Here the CDR3 DNA reads TGTGCCAGCAGCTTAGAGGGGACTAGCACCGGGGAGCTGTTTTTT. Translation: CASSLEGTSTGELFF.

This clonotype has ten or more counts. This chain joins TRBV12-3 or TRBV12-4 and TRBJ1-4; 9 positions match TRBD1. CDR3 length equals 12 residues. The trim removed 7 bases at V and 10 bases at J, leaving 4 bases unmatched. The CDR3 loop is CASNPDRGKLFF. The CDR3 DNA reads TGTGCCAGCAACCCGGACAGGGGAAAACTGTTTTTT.

This clonotype has ten or more counts. This sequence joins TRBV28 and TRBJ1-3; no reliable D call. CDR1 is MDHEN, CDR2 SYDVKM, per germline. V was trimmed by 3 bases and J by 2 bases, leaving 11 bases between them. The CDR3 runs 15 residues. Here the CDR3 reads CASSFYLDPGNTIYF. The CDR3 nucleotides read TGTGCCAGCAGTTTTTATTTGGATCCTGGAAACACCATATATTTT.

This clonotype was counted at least ten times. The chain links TRBV27 to TRBJ1-6, with a tentative D call TRBD1 (5 bases). The CDR3 covers 14 residues. The V gene's germline CDR1 is MNHEY and CDR2 SMNVEV (reference sequence). The V end was cut by 6 bases, the J end by 9 bases, with 15 bases between. CDR3 protein: CASRWDYMGSPLHF. The CDR3 DNA reads TGTGCCAGCAGATGGGACTACATGGGTTCACCCCTCCACTTT.

The V and J genes are TRBV12-3 or TRBV12-4 and TRBJ2-7; TRBD2 aligns across 10 bases. This CDR3 is 15 amino acids long. Trimming at V came to 3 bases and at J to 2 bases, leaving 4 bases not matched to a gene. Here the CDR3 DNA reads TGTGCCAGCAGTTTCGGAGCGGGAGGGACCTACGAGCAGTACTTC. Translated: CASSFGAGGTYEQYF.

This clonotype was seen more than once but under ten times. This may be a read error: a much more frequent sequence differs by one nucleotide. The rearrangement joins TRBV7-6 to TRBJ2-2, with D possibly matching TRBD2 (5 bases). The CDR3 totals 14 residues. In germline, CDR1 is SGHVS, CDR2 FNYEAQ. DNA of the CDR3: TGTGCCACCTCCCGGGCTGCGAACACCGGGGAGCTGTGTTTT. It encodes CATSRAANTGELCF.

This clonotype was recorded at least ten times. This chain uses TRBV15 with TRBJ2-2; D gene ambiguous. This CDR3 comprises 14 residues. V dropped 3 bases and J dropped 1 base, with 6 bases sitting between them. The germline CDR1 and CDR2 sequences are LNHNV and YYDKDF (reference sequence). The CDR3 region has the DNA TGTGCCACCAGCAGGAGACAGAACACCGGGGAGCTGTTTTTT. It specifies CATSRRQNTGELFF.

Ten or more counts support this clonotype. V usage is TRBV6-1 and J usage is TRBJ1-5; weak D call: TRBD1 (5 bases). Germline V gives CDR1 MNHNS, CDR2 SASEGT. The V gene lost 7 bases and the J gene lost 0 bases, with 10 bases spanning the gap. The CDR3 runs 14 residues. The CDR3 nucleotides are TGTGCCAGCACGGGACCGGGTAGCAATCAGCCCCAGCATTTT. Translation gives CASTGPGSNQPQHF.

This clonotype appeared a few times. CDR3 nucleotide sequence: TGTGCCAGCAGTTCCCCAGGGGAGGGAGGCAAAAACATTCAGTACTTC. Translation: CASSSPGEGGKNIQYF. J is TRBJ2-4 and V is TRBV28; TRBD2 might be the D (7 bases). Trimming took off 4 bases at V and 3 bases at J, with 16 bases between the two ends. The CDR3 sequence is 16 residues long. The germline gives CDR1 MDHEN, CDR2 SYDVKM.

In this sample, this clonotype turned up many times. The rearrangement uses TRBV19 and TRBJ1-1, with a tentative D call TRBD1 (6 bases). The V end lost 3 bases, the J end lost 5 bases, and 10 bases lay between the germline ends. Germline CDR1 and CDR2: LNHDA and SQIVND (reference sequence). CDR3 length: 13 amino acids. CDR3 bases: TGTGCCAGTAGTATGGGTGGACAGACTGAAGCTTTCTTT. It specifies CASSMGGQTEAFF.

The rearrangement uses TRBV11-1 and TRBJ2-7; 8 bases are shared with TRBD1. The V gene end was trimmed by 5 bases and the J gene end by 3 bases; junction bases not matched to a gene: 15. This CDR3 is built from 17 residues. Germline V lookup: CDR1 SGHAT, CDR2 FQDESV (reference sequence). The CDR3 region has the DNA TGTGCCAGCAGCCGCACCTCGGCAGGGGGCGATTTCTACGAGCAGTACTTC. It yields the protein CASSRTSAGGDFYEQYF.